The next 14 T cell receptor beta chains were all read from a single sample in a study of CD8+ T cells in alopecia areata. The sequencing template was cDNA reverse transcribed from extracted RNA. Produced via immunoSEQ multiplex PCR; TCRdb's table is partial and in-frame only. Of 93,000 or so clones listed, about nine tenths are singletons. As for treatment: oral pan-JAK inhibitor, 5-10 mg twice daily. The sample in question was CD8+ T cells sorted from blood, obtained at approximately week 30, from a patient treated with tofacitinib. The receptor source for this set is a human donor with alopecia areata.

V and J are TRBV9 and TRBJ2-3, with 10 bases that match TRBD2. The CDR3 spans 16 residues. Germline V gives CDR1 SGDLS, CDR2 YYNGEE. V shed 0 bases and J 2 bases; nucleotides not matched to a gene: 3. CDR3 DNA: TGTGCCAGCAGCGTAGGGACTAGCGGAAACACAGATACGCAGTATTTT. It specifies CASSVGTSGNTDTQYF.

This chain links TRBV29-1 with TRBJ2-3; a possible D gene is TRBD1 (5 bases). Germline V gene data show CDR1 as SQVTM and CDR2 as ANQGSEA. The V end was cut by 6 bases, the J end by 2 bases, with 12 bases between. This CDR3 comprises 13 residues. CDR3 nucleotides: TGCAGCGTCCGACTGACAGACACAGATACGCAGTATTTT. It is translated as CSVRLTDTDTQYF.

V and J are TRBV7-9 and TRBJ2-7; 10 nucleotides agree with TRBD2. This CDR3 has 14 residues. From germline, CDR1 is SEHNR and CDR2 FQNEAQ (reference sequence). V was pared by 9 bases and J by 7 bases, with 12 bases of the junction left unmatched. The CDR3 loop is CASTQAGGMSEQYF. The CDR3, as DNA: TGTGCCAGTACTCAAGCGGGAGGGATGTCTGAGCAGTACTTC.

The V call is TRBV30, the J call TRBJ2-5; 9 positions match TRBD1. The assigned J gene may be wrong: the sequence end matches TRBJ2-7 better. The CDR3 runs to 13 residues. Germline V gives CDR1 GTSNPN, CDR2 SVGIG (reference sequence). The CDR3 reads CAWTGQGSYEQYF. For the CDR3, the DNA is TGTGCCTGGACTGGACAGGGGTCCTACGAGCAGTACTTC.

This chain connects TRBV5-4 to TRBJ2-5; no clear D gene. Germline lookup yields CDR1 SGHNT and CDR2 YYREEE (reference sequence). With 1 base removed from V and 4 bases from J, the gap between germline ends came to 2 bases. The CDR3 length is 11 residues. The CDR3 coding sequence is TGTGCCAGCAGCTTGTTAGAGACCCAGTACTTC. As protein: CASSLLETQYF.

This clone was detected once. The gene calls are TRBV9 and TRBJ2-5, with TRBD2 matching over 8 bases. CDR1 and CDR2 from the germline V gene are SGDLS and YYNGEE. This CDR3 comprises 16 residues. With 0 bases clipped from V and 5 bases from J, the junction kept 9 bases outside the gene matches. Here the CDR3 DNA reads TGTGCCAGCAGCGTAGTTCCGGGACTAGGAAGGGAGACCCAGTACTTC. Protein product: CASSVVPGLGRETQYF.

This chain connects TRBV7-9 to TRBJ2-7, with D possibly matching TRBD1 (6 bases). Trimming removed 8 bases at V and 6 bases at J, with 14 bases between. This CDR3 contains 12 residues. The germline V gene encodes CDR1 SEHNR and CDR2 FQNEAQ (reference sequence). The CDR3 loop is CASLTSRGEQYF. Here the CDR3 DNA reads TGTGCCAGCCTGACCAGCAGGGGCGAGCAGTACTTC.

This clone was detected a few times. V is TRBV30 and J is TRBJ2-7, with 8 nucleotides matching TRBD1. Germline CDR1 and CDR2: GTSNPN and SVGIG (reference sequence). This CDR3 is built from 14 residues. V lost 1 base, J lost 7 bases, and 9 bases stayed unmatched. The CDR3 region has the DNA TGTGCCTGGAGTGCCGACAGGGGCGGTTGGGAGCAGTACTTC. Its translation: CAWSADRGGWEQYF.

The genes are TRBV15 and TRBJ2-1, with 10 nucleotides matching TRBD2. V dropped 5 bases and J dropped 9; count of bases not matched to a gene: 4. CDR1 is LNHNV, CDR2 YYDKDF, per germline (reference sequence). The CDR3 length is 13 residues. CDR3 sequence reads: CATSRTSGIEQFF. CDR3 sequence (DNA): TGTGCCACCAGCCGTACTAGCGGGATTGAGCAGTTCTTC.

The chain couples TRBV9 to TRBJ2-1, with 8 bases that match TRBD2. The CDR3 is 15 amino acids. Germline V gene sequence: CDR1 SGDLS, CDR2 YYNGEE. The trim removed 2 bases at V and 2 bases at J, leaving 3 bases unmatched. The CDR3: CASSVSGSTYNEQFF. The DNA for the CDR3 is TGTGCCAGCAGCGTGAGCGGGAGTACCTACAATGAGCAGTTCTTC.

V and J are TRBV14 and TRBJ2-3; the D is unclear. Germline V gives CDR1 SGHDN, CDR2 FVKESK. With 7 bases removed from V and 0 bases from J, the gap between germline ends came to 8 bases. The CDR3 contains 13 residues. The CDR3, as DNA: TGTGCCAGCACCCCGACTAGCACAGATACGCAGTATTTT. Amino acids: CASTPTSTDTQYF.

The chain carries TRBV29-1 and TRBJ1-1; D is ambiguous. The CDR3 is made up of 11 amino acids. V dropped 2 bases and J dropped 1 base, with 2 bases sitting between them. The germline V gene encodes CDR1 SQVTM and CDR2 ANQGSEA. CDR3 sequence reads: CSVERNTEAFF. The CDR3 DNA sequence: TGCAGCGTTGAAAGGAACACTGAAGCTTTCTTT.

The chain employs TRBV4-1 and TRBJ1-2, with D possibly matching TRBD1 (6 bases). The CDR3 runs 15 residues. Trimming pared 1 base from V and 1 base from J, leaving 10 bases between. CDR1 and CDR2 from the germline V gene are MGHRA and YSYEKL. DNA of the CDR3: TGCGCCAGCAGCCAAGGACAGGAGATTAACTATGGCTACACCTTC. Its protein product is CASSQGQEINYGYTF.

The V and J genes are TRBV7-9 and TRBJ2-1; TRBD2 agrees at 8 bases. The CDR3 is made up of 17 amino acids. Germline CDR1 reads SEHNR; CDR2 reads FQNEAQ (reference sequence). Trimming removed 5 bases from V and 5 bases from J; junction bases left unmatched: 14. The CDR3 spells CASSNLPGQGLDNEQFF. DNA for the CDR3: TGTGCCAGCAGCAACCTCCCCGGGCAGGGACTAGACAATGAGCAGTTCTTC.